The clone carrying this T cell receptor beta chain was seen a handful of times. Its antigen remains unknown. This specimen belongs to a study of CD8 T cells in ankylosing spondylitis. Study outcomes and limitations: Disease-linked clones reportedly showed significant enrichment in matched ankylosing spondylitis synovial fluid. It appeared that ankylosing spondylitis blood was characterized by a TCR beta motif of roughly 8 highly homologous variants. Disease-linked clones were CD8+ and relatively rare in peripheral blood.

Making the TCR beta libraries involved quantitative 5'-RACE with molecular barcodes. TCRdb redid the calling of the 5' RACE reads with MiXCR, one entry per CDR3 protein. Of some 340,000 distinct CDR3 sequences detected, roughly 15% appear once; the ten largest clones hold 0.95% to 1.4%. The CDR3 is 14 residues long. Trimming took 3 bases from V and 6 from J; bases not matched to a gene: 7. Per the germline V gene, CDR1 is SGDLS and CDR2 is YYNGEE. Sequencing was carried out using blood, either unsorted or a sorted T cell fraction (not recorded which). The clonotype comes from a male donor with ankylosing spondylitis or in good health (not recorded which). The chain employs TRBV9 and TRBJ2-3, with 7 bases aligning to TRBD2. The CDR3 protein is CASSAGGERDTQYF. The CDR3 bases are TGTGCCAGCAGCGCTGGGGGGGAAAGGGATACGCAGTATTTT.